These T cell receptor beta chains were read from a single sample in a study of cytotoxic CD8 clonotypes in ibrutinib-treated CLL. Measured with immunoSEQ multiplex PCR; TCRdb has only the in-frame clones, and not every one. The profile shows just over 200,000 clones, 65% to 80% of them singletons. The sequencing used PBMCs, collected after 12 months of ibrutinib treatment. All receptors come from a human donor with chronic lymphocytic leukemia. Each CDR3 is given with its conserved first and last residue. The D gene is left open where the match is weak. Size is omitted from some rows. Given values are once, few, many or a class for expanded clones.

J	D	V	size	CDR3	DNA
TRBJ2-3	TRBD2	TRBV19	NA	CASRGTSGGGTQYF	TGTGCCAGTAGGGGGACTAGCGGGGGTGGTACGCAGTATTTT
TRBJ2-5	NA	TRBV19	NA	CASSPRSGTFQETQYF	TGTGCCAGTAGTCCGAGATCCGGGACTTTCCAAGAGACCCAGTACTTC
TRBJ1-1	NA	TRBV19	NA	CASRVDRMNTEAFF	TGTGCCAGTAGGGTCGACAGGATGAACACTGAAGCTTTCTTT
TRBJ1-1	TRBD1	TRBV6-1	NA	CASSGQGAGVTEAFF	TGTGCCAGCAGTGGACAGGGGGCTGGCGTCACTGAAGCTTTCTTT
TRBJ2-4	NA	TRBV9	few	CASSATGNIQYF	TGTGCCAGCAGCGCGACAGGAAACATTCAGTACTTC
TRBJ2-7	TRBD1	TRBV9	NA	CASSVEDRTYYEQYF	TGTGCCAGCAGCGTAGAGGACAGGACTTACTACGAGCAGTACTTC
TRBJ1-1	NA	TRBV6-6	NA	CASSYSSTEAFF	TGTGCCAGCAGTTACTCGTCCACTGAAGCTTTCTTT
TRBJ1-4	NA	TRBV10-3	few	CAIRRDGNNEKLFF	TGTGCCATCCGGAGGGACGGAAATAATGAAAAACTGTTTTTT
TRBJ1-2	TRBD1	TRBV5-1	NA	CASSYYGQGNYGYTF	TGCGCCAGCAGCTACTATGGACAGGGTAACTATGGCTACACCTTC
TRBJ2-1	TRBD2	TRBV9	NA	CASRGGSSYNEQFF	TGTGCCAGCAGGGGCGGGAGCTCCTACAATGAGCAGTTCTTC
TRBJ2-3	NA	TRBV28	NA	CASPRSGASTDTQYF	TGTGCCAGCCCCAGGAGCGGAGCTAGCACAGATACGCAGTATTTT
TRBJ1-1	NA	TRBV11-2	few	CASSLGSENTEAFF	TGTGCCAGCAGCTTAGGGTCAGAGAACACTGAAGCTTTCTTT
TRBJ1-1	NA	TRBV6-5	NA	CASSLWETEAFF	TGTGCCAGCAGCCTCTGGGAAACTGAAGCTTTCTTT
TRBJ1-2	NA	TRBV30	once	CAWSVNRVVGYYGYTF	TGTGCCTGGAGTGTAAACAGGGTGGTTGGCTACTATGGCTACACCTTC
TRBJ2-1	NA	TRBV19	NA	CASSSASTREQFF	TGTGCCAGTAGTTCTGCCTCAACCAGGGAGCAGTTCTTC
TRBJ1-5	NA	TRBV18	NA	CASSQGAIQPQHF	TGTGCCAGCTCACAAGGGGCGATTCAGCCCCAGCATTTT
TRBJ1-3	NA	TRBV9	NA	CASSVSDSSGNTIYF	TGTGCCAGCAGCGTGAGTGATAGCTCTGGAAACACCATATATTTT
TRBJ1-1	NA	TRBV4-1	few	CASRRVTNTEAFF	TGCGCCAGCAGACGGGTTACCAACACTGAAGCTTTCTTT
TRBJ1-2	TRBD1	TRBV5-6	once	CASSVTGVGDYGYTF	TGTGCCAGCAGCGTGACAGGGGTTGGGGACTATGGCTACACCTTC
TRBJ2-7	NA	TRBV28	NA	CASSLYGEQYF	TGTGCCAGCAGTTTATATGGCGAGCAGTACTTC
TRBJ1-2	NA	TRBV30	NA	CAWIDIWGYGYTF	TGTGCCTGGATAGATATATGGGGCTATGGCTACACCTTC
TRBJ1-2	NA	TRBV5-5	NA	CASSLLPDPTNYGYTF	TGTGCCAGCAGCCTGCTACCCGACCCGACTAACTATGGCTACACCTTC
TRBJ2-3	TRBD2	TRBV9	NA	CASSDPAGGVPDTQYF	TGTGCCAGCAGCGACCCAGCGGGGGGGGTCCCAGATACGCAGTATTTT
TRBJ2-3	TRBD2	TRBV7-6	many	CASSLDGTSGSSTDTQYF	TGTGCCAGCAGCTTAGATGGAACTAGCGGGAGTAGCACAGATACGCAGTATTTT
TRBJ1-4	NA	TRBV19	NA	CASSIDRAKLFF	TGTGCCAGTAGTATAGACAGGGCAAAACTGTTTTTT
TRBJ2-3	TRBD2	TRBV5-1	NA	CASSVGTSGRSTDTQYF	TGCGCCAGCAGCGTAGGGACTAGCGGGAGGAGCACAGATACGCAGTATTTT
TRBJ2-1	NA	TRBV6-5	NA	CASSSQLNEQFF	TGTGCCAGCAGTTCACAGCTCAATGAGCAGTTCTTC
TRBJ2-5	NA	TRBV5-1	NA	CASSLYSGTGRETQYF	TGCGCCAGCAGCTTGTATAGCGGGACAGGAAGAGAGACCCAGTACTTC
TRBJ1-5	TRBD1	TRBV5-6	NA	CASSSWGTGINQPQHF	TGTGCCAGCAGCTCCTGGGGGACAGGGATCAATCAGCCCCAGCATTTT
TRBJ2-1	NA	TRBV11-3	NA	CASSIKDNEQFF	TGTGCCAGCAGTATAAAAGACAATGAGCAGTTCTTC
TRBJ2-5	TRBD2	TRBV9	NA	CASSAGLAGVETQYF	TGTGCCAGCAGCGCCGGACTAGCGGGAGTGGAGACCCAGTACTTC
TRBJ1-5	NA	TRBV7-9	NA	CASSANLDQPQHF	TGTGCCAGCAGCGCGAACCTTGATCAGCCCCAGCATTTT
TRBJ1-2	NA	TRBV18	NA	CASSPNRADYGYTF	TGTGCCAGCTCACCAAACAGGGCAGACTATGGCTACACCTTC
TRBJ1-1	NA	TRBV6-5	NA	CASSRGESEAFF	TGTGCCAGCAGTAGGGGGGAGTCTGAAGCTTTCTTT
TRBJ1-1	NA	TRBV19	few	CASSVRVNTEAFF	TGTGCCAGTAGTGTAAGAGTGAACACTGAAGCTTTCTTT
TRBJ1-5	NA	TRBV30	NA	CAWTPGSWRDSNQPQHF	TGTGCCTGGACTCCGGGTAGTTGGCGGGATAGCAATCAGCCCCAGCATTTT
TRBJ2-5	TRBD1	TRBV18	NA	CASSARDRGQETQYF	TGTGCCAGCTCAGCCCGGGACAGGGGGCAAGAGACCCAGTACTTC
TRBJ2-1	TRBD2	TRBV6-5	NA	CASKGTSGDNEQFF	TGTGCCAGCAAGGGGACTAGCGGGGACAATGAGCAGTTCTTC
TRBJ1-1	TRBD1	TRBV14	few	CASSRETGDTEAFF	TGTGCCAGCAGCCGGGAGACAGGGGACACTGAAGCTTTCTTT
TRBJ2-7	TRBD2	TRBV5-5	NA	CASSLTGLAYEQYF	TGTGCCAGCAGCTTGACAGGACTAGCCTACGAGCAGTACTTC
TRBJ2-7	NA	TRBV19	once	CASSSNRDPEQYF	TGTGCCAGTAGTTCCAACAGGGACCCCGAGCAGTACTTC
TRBJ1-2	NA	TRBV7-9	NA	CASSLGQTNYGYTF	TGTGCCAGCAGCTTAGGGCAGACTAACTATGGCTACACCTTC
TRBJ1-4	NA	TRBV19	NA	CASSIIGNEKLFF	TGTGCCAGTAGTATCATAGGGAACGAAAAACTGTTTTTT
TRBJ1-6	NA	TRBV27	NA	CASGPGVSYNSPLHF	TGTGCCAGCGGGCCAGGGGTGTCCTATAATTCACCCCTCCACTTT
TRBJ1-2	TRBD1	TRBV30	NA	CAWSRTGRDGGYTF	TGTGCCTGGAGCCGGACAGGAAGGGACGGTGGCTACACCTTC
TRBJ1-1	NA	TRBV7-8	NA	CASSLRGTEAFF	TGTGCCAGCAGCTTGCGGGGCACTGAAGCTTTCTTT
TRBJ2-1	TRBD1	TRBV19	NA	CASRPRDSPYNEQFF	TGTGCCAGTAGACCCAGGGACAGTCCCTACAATGAGCAGTTCTTC
TRBJ2-7	TRBD1	TRBV18	NA	CASSPARTGLTYEQYF	TGTGCCAGCTCACCAGCGCGGACAGGCCTTACCTACGAGCAGTACTTC
TRBJ1-1	NA	TRBV4-1	NA	CASSQERDTEAFF	TGCGCCAGCAGCCAAGAAAGGGACACTGAAGCTTTCTTT
TRBJ1-3	NA	TRBV30	NA	CAWSRTGNTIYF	TGTGCCTGGAGCCGGACTGGAAACACCATATATTTT
TRBJ2-1	TRBD2	TRBV4-1	NA	CASSQVGGIGVEQFF	TGCGCCAGCAGCCAAGTGGGGGGGATTGGTGTTGAGCAGTTCTTC
TRBJ1-1	NA	TRBV29-1	NA	CSVEAAGHPTEAFF	TGCAGCGTTGAAGCCGCCGGGCACCCCACTGAAGCTTTCTTT